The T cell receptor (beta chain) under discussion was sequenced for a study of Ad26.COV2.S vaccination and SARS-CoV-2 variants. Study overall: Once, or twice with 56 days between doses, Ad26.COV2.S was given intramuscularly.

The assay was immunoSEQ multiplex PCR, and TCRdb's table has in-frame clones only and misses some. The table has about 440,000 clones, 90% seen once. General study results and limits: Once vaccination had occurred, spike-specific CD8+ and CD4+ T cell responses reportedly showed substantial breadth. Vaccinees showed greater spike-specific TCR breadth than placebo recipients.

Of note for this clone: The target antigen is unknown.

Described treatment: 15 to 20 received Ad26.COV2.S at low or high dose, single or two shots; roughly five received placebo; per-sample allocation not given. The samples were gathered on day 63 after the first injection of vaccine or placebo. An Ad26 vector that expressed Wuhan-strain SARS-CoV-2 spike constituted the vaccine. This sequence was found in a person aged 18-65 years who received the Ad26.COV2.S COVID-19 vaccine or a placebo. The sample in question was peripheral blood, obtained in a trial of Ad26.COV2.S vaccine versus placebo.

The CDR3 DNA reads as TGTGCCAGCAGTGGGGGACAGGGGGCGAACACCGGGGAGCTGTTTTTT. Translating it yields CASSGGQGANTGELFF. The V call is TRBV25-1, the J call TRBJ2-2; 11 bases are shared with TRBD1. The V and J ends lost 4 bases and 0 bases, in that order; junction bases with no gene match: 1. The CDR3 totals 16 residues. Germline CDR1 MGHDK, CDR2 SYGVNS. Filled out from reference TRBV25-1 and TRBJ2-2, the complete variable domain reads EADIYQTPRYLVIGTGKKITLECSQTMGHDKMYWYQQDPGMELHLIHYSYGVNSTEKGDLSSESTVSRIRTEHFPLTLESARPSHTSQYLCASSGGQGANTGELFFGEGSRLTVL.